Listed below are T cell receptor beta chains from one sample, sequenced in a study of blood T cells in healthy people across ages. MiXCR, run by TCRdb on the 5' RACE reads, gives a single entry per CDR3 protein. The table lists roughly 1,800,000 distinct CDR3 sequences, around 48% of them singletons. Sequencing was done on a sample of blood. Receptor source: a middle-aged woman in good health. Each CDR3 is given with its conserved first and last residue. D genes are given only for firm matches. Size is stated for part of the rows, as once, few or many counts, or as a class when the clone is expanded.

TRBV11-1,TRBD1,TRBJ2-5,NA,TGTGCCAGCAGCTCTCCCGCCTCCGGGACAGACCTACGTGGGACCCAGTACTTC,CASSSPASGTDLRGTQYF
TRBV29-1,NA,TRBJ2-3,few,TGCAGCGTGACGATCACAGATACGCAGTATTTT,CSVTITDTQYF
TRBV5-4,TRBD1,TRBJ1-4,few,TGTGCCAGCAGCTTGGATCCGGGACAGGGTCTTGAAAAACTGTTTTTT,CASSLDPGQGLEKLFF
TRBV27,TRBD1,TRBJ1-5,NA,TGTGCCAGCAGTTTCCGGGACAGCGGACAGCCCCAGCATTTT,CASSFRDSGQPQHF
TRBV12-3/TRBV12-4,NA,TRBJ1-4,NA,TGTGCCAGCACGGACAGCAATAATGAAAAACTGTTTTTT,CASTDSNNEKLFF
TRBV7-9,TRBD2,TRBJ2-7,NA,TGTGCCTGCAGCCCTCGGGAGGTGACCTACGAGCAGTACTTC,CACSPREVTYEQYF
TRBV5-1,NA,TRBJ2-1,NA,TGCGCCAGCAGCCCAGGAGGTCAGTCCTACAATGAGCAGTTCTTC,CASSPGGQSYNEQFF
TRBV6-5,NA,TRBJ2-7,few,TGTGCCAGCAGTTACTCTGGGGGGTCTTCCGAGCAGTACTTC,CASSYSGGSSEQYF
TRBV5-6,TRBD1,TRBJ1-2,NA,TGTGCCAGCAGCGATCAGGGGGCCGTCTATGGCTACACCTTC,CASSDQGAVYGYTF
TRBV11-2,NA,TRBJ2-7,NA,TGTGCCAGCAGGTTAATCCGGGATATTCACAATGAGCAGTACTTC,CASRLIRDIHNEQYF
TRBV20-1,TRBD1,TRBJ1-2,NA,TGCAGTGCCATACAGGGGGCGAGCCTTAACTGTGGCTACACCTTC,CSAIQGASLNCGYTF
TRBV27,TRBD1,TRBJ1-6,once,TGTGCCAGCAGTCAACGGACAGGGCTAAACTCACCCCTCCACTTT,CASSQRTGLNSPLHF
TRBV7-2,TRBD2,TRBJ2-7,NA,TGTGCCAGCAGCTTAGTCCCGACTAGCGTCTCCTACGAGCAGTACTTC,CASSLVPTSVSYEQYF
TRBV13,NA,TRBJ1-2,NA,TGTGCCAGCAGCCCCACGGGGGCGGCTTCTATCTATGGCTACACCTTC,CASSPTGAASIYGYTF
TRBV6-5,NA,TRBJ1-6,NA,TGTGCCAGCGCAATCTCCCCATGGGCCAATTCACCCCTCCACTTT,CASAISPWANSPLHF
TRBV11-2,NA,TRBJ2-7,NA,TGTGCCAGCAGCGTAGCTCCCGAGCAGTACTTC,CASSVAPEQYF
TRBV11-2,TRBD2,TRBJ2-7,NA,TGTGCCAGCAGCATGGGACTAGCTTACGAGCAGTACTTC,CASSMGLAYEQYF
TRBV4-3,NA,TRBJ2-5,NA,TGCGCCAGCAGCCAGGGGAACGACGGGACCCAGTACTTC,CASSQGNDGTQYF
TRBV20-1,NA,TRBJ2-1,NA,TGCAGTGCTAGAGGGGACTCCCTTGGACGTTACGAGCAGTTCTTC,CSARGDSLGRYEQFF
TRBV19,NA,TRBJ1-5,NA,TGTGCCAGTAGTATAGCCGGGGGTAGCAATCAGCCCCAGCATTTT,CASSIAGGSNQPQHF
TRBV4-3,NA,TRBJ2-7,NA,TGCGCCAGCAGCCAAGAAGTAGGGGCGAACTCCTACGAGCAGTACTTC,CASSQEVGANSYEQYF
TRBV6-1,NA,TRBJ2-5,NA,TGTGCCAGCAGTTTATACGGAGCAGAGACCCAGTACTTC,CASSLYGAETQYF
TRBV29-1,NA,TRBJ2-1,NA,TGCAGCGTTGGCTACAGCCAGACTGAGCAGTTCTTC,CSVGYSQTEQFF
TRBV4-3,TRBD2,TRBJ2-5,once,TGCGCCAGCAGCCAGGCCTCCCGGGATCCGGGGGGGACCCAGTACTTC,CASSQASRDPGGTQYF
TRBV6-2/TRBV6-3,NA,TRBJ2-1,NA,TGTGCCAGCAGCCCGGTAGTCCTATTGGTCGATGAGCAGTTCTTC,CASSPVVLLVDEQFF
TRBV7-2,TRBD1,TRBJ1-2,few,TGTGCCAGCAGCTTAGTGGTCTCAGGGGGGTATGGCTACACCTTC,CASSLVVSGGYGYTF
TRBV7-7,NA,TRBJ1-2,few,TGTGCTAGCCCTTGGGTCTGTGGCTACACCTTC,CASPWVCGYTF
TRBV6-7,NA,TRBJ1-2,NA,TGTGCCAGCAGTTCGAAGTATGGGTGCTGGCGCTACACTTTC,CASSSKYGCWRYTF
TRBV7-9,NA,TRBJ2-7,NA,TGTGCCAGCAGCTCTCCCCTTCTAAGAGAGAGTTACGAGCAGTACTTC,CASSSPLLRESYEQYF
TRBV13,NA,TRBJ2-7,few,TGTGCCAGCAGCTTCCGAAGGGGGGAGCAGTACTTC,CASSFRRGEQYF
TRBV24-1,TRBD1,TRBJ1-2,NA,TGTGCCACCAGTGACGGACAGGGACAGTATGGCTACACCTTC,CATSDGQGQYGYTF
TRBV6-1,TRBD1,TRBJ2-7,few,TGTGCCAGCAGTGAAGAATGGGACAGACTCTACGAGCAGTACTTC,CASSEEWDRLYEQYF
TRBV9,NA,TRBJ2-3,NA,TGTGCCAGCAGCGTTCTCTCGGGGAGGAGCACAGATACGCAGTATTTT,CASSVLSGRSTDTQYF
TRBV7-9,NA,TRBJ1-2,NA,TGTGCCAGCAGCTTACAACAGGGTTTCTATGGCTACACCTTC,CASSLQQGFYGYTF
TRBV7-3,TRBD1,TRBJ1-5,NA,TGTGCCAGCAGCTTAGGACAGGGGTACTATAGCAATCAGCCCCAGCATTTT,CASSLGQGYYSNQPQHF
TRBV20-1,TRBD1,TRBJ2-1,few,TGCAGTGCTAGAGCGCCAGACAGGGGGGGTGAGCAGTTCTTC,CSARAPDRGGEQFF
TRBV11-2,TRBD2,TRBJ2-7,few,TGTGCCAGCAGCTTAGCGGTGTTAGCGGGGGGGCAGTACGAGCAGTACTTC,CASSLAVLAGGQYEQYF
TRBV18,TRBD1,TRBJ1-2,NA,TGTGCCAGCTCACCAAGGACAGGAGGTGTGGCCAAAAACTACACCTTC,CASSPRTGGVAKNYTF
TRBV20-1,TRBD2,TRBJ2-1,few,TGCAGTGCTAGAGCTTGGCGGGGGGGCCGGGTTGAGCAGTTCTTC,CSARAWRGGRVEQFF
TRBV5-5,NA,TRBJ2-7,NA,TGTGCCAGCAGCCCGTACAGGGACCACTACGAGCAGTACTTC,CASSPYRDHYEQYF
TRBV14,NA,TRBJ2-6,NA,TGTGCCAGCAGCCAACGGGGGGCAGGGGCCAACGTCCTGACTTTC,CASSQRGAGANVLTF
TRBV6-5,TRBD1,TRBJ2-4,NA,TGTGCCAGCAGGACAGGGGCCGTAGGCAAAAACATTCAGTACTTC,CASRTGAVGKNIQYF
TRBV14,NA,TRBJ2-4,NA,TGTGCCAGCAGCCAAGGGGGCAGGGAAAACATTCAGTACTTC,CASSQGGRENIQYF
TRBV6-5,NA,TRBJ2-7,NA,TGTGCCACCCGTCCCGCAACAGGACCTCGAGGAGGGGAGCAGTACTTC,CATRPATGPRGGEQYF
TRBV27,TRBD2,TRBJ2-4,NA,TGTGCCAGCAGTTTATCCCGGGGGGGCCCCCCGGGGGTTCAGTACTTC,CASSLSRGGPPGVQYF
TRBV20-1,TRBD1,TRBJ2-7,NA,TGCAGTGCTAGTCCCCCTCCGACAGGGCCCCACGAGCAGTACTTC,CSASPPPTGPHEQYF
TRBV20-1,TRBD1,TRBJ2-7,NA,TGCACCGGATCGACAGGGGGCCTCTACGAGCAGTACTTC,CTGSTGGLYEQYF
TRBV20-1,NA,TRBJ1-2,NA,TGCAGTGCCGCTCGGCAGGGTTTTGGCTACACCTTC,CSAARQGFGYTF
TRBV20-1,NA,TRBJ2-7,few,TGCAGTGCGGAGGGGCAGGGATACGAGCAGTACTTC,CSAEGQGYEQYF
TRBV20-1,TRBD1,TRBJ2-3,NA,TGCAGTGCTAGAGATACAGGGGGCACAGATACGCAGTATTTT,CSARDTGGTDTQYF
TRBV6-2/TRBV6-3,TRBD2,TRBJ2-1,few,TGTGCCAGCAGTACTAATTCGCGACTAGCGGGGGCCTACAATGAGCAGTTCTTC,CASSTNSRLAGAYNEQFF
TRBV9,NA,TRBJ2-3,NA,TGTGCCAGCAGCGTAGTACAGGGTGCGCAGTATTTT,CASSVVQGAQYF
TRBV7-2,NA,TRBJ1-2,NA,TGTGCCAGCAGCCGGGACCAAAACTATGGCTACACCTTC,CASSRDQNYGYTF
TRBV29-1,NA,TRBJ2-3,NA,TGCAGCCTCCCTGGTATTGGGGGGACTAGCACAGATACGCAGTATTTT,CSLPGIGGTSTDTQYF
TRBV20-1,NA,TRBJ2-3,few,TGCAGTGCTCCTCGCCGGGACACCCGCACAGATACGCAGTATTTT,CSAPRRDTRTDTQYF
TRBV28,NA,TRBJ2-1,NA,TGTGCCAGCAGTTTTCAAGGCCAGGTCCCCAATGAGCAGTTCTTC,CASSFQGQVPNEQFF